This passage covers 15 T cell receptor beta chains from one sample sequenced in a study of T cells after yellow fever vaccination. Via MiXCR, TCRdb re-called the 5' RACE reads, giving one row per CDR3 protein. This sample carries around 600,000 distinct CDR3 sequences, over 9% of them seen once, and the ten largest clones take 14% to 15%. The source material was PBMCs, sampled on the day of the yellow fever booster vaccination. The origin of the receptors is a man in his thirties or forties who received the YFV17D yellow fever vaccine.

This clonotype came up a few times. The chain employs TRBV20-1 and TRBJ1-2, with D tentatively TRBD1 (6 bases). V was clipped by 5 bases and J by 7 bases, with 17 bases between them. Per germline, CDR1 DFQATT and CDR2 SNEGSKA (reference sequence). CDR3 length equals 13 residues. CDR3 protein: CSAAPVRQVGYTF. As DNA, the CDR3 is TGCAGTGCTGCCCCCGTGAGACAGGTTGGCTACACCTTC.

The rearrangement joins TRBV15 to TRBJ2-7, with 8 positions matching TRBD1. J was trimmed by 3 bases and V by 2 bases; bases with no gene match: 12. The CDR3 runs 17 residues. Germline lookup yields CDR1 LNHNV and CDR2 YYDKDF (reference sequence). CDR3 sequence: CATSRSGTGTGVYEQYF. CDR3 DNA sequence: TGTGCCACCAGCAGATCTGGAACCGGGACAGGAGTCTACGAGCAGTACTTC.

V usage is TRBV12-3 or TRBV12-4 and J usage is TRBJ2-5; D is undetermined. This CDR3 spans 11 amino acids. V lost 7 bases and J 5 bases, leaving 8 bases between the germline ends. CDR3: CASTFSETQYF. As DNA, the CDR3 is TGTGCCAGCACGTTTAGCGAGACCCAGTACTTC.

This clonotype was picked up many times. CDR3 nucleotides: TGCAGCGTTGAAGGAGGCACAGATACGCAGTATTTT. Residues: CSVEGGTDTQYF. V is TRBV29-1 and J is TRBJ2-3; no clear D gene. Germline V gene data show CDR1 as SQVTM and CDR2 as ANQGSEA. Between the trimmed V and J ends, which lost 1 base and 1 base, there was a span of 3 bases. The CDR3 length is 12 residues.

This clonotype showed up just a few times. The rearrangement links TRBV7-2 to TRBJ2-7, with TRBD2 matching 12 bases. The CDR3 extends over 15 amino acids. The ends lost 3 bases at V and 7 bases at J; junction bases unmatched: 7. Per germline, CDR1 SGHTA and CDR2 FQGNSA. The CDR3 DNA reads as TGTGCCAGCAGCTTTGCCGGGACTAGCGGGCAGGAGCAGTACTTC. Translating it yields CASSFAGTSGQEQYF.

This chain uses TRBV7-2 with TRBJ2-3, with 13 positions matching TRBD2. The CDR3 sequence is 14 residues long. The V and J ends lost 5 bases and 9 bases, in that order; junction bases with no gene match: 5. Germline V gene lookup returns CDR1 SGHTA and CDR2 FQGNSA. The CDR3 DNA follows: TGTGCCAGCAGCCCGACTAGCGGGGGGCCAACGCAGTATTTT. Translated, it gives CASSPTSGGPTQYF.

This clonotype occurred a few times. The V gene is TRBV2, the J gene TRBJ2-6, with D possibly matching TRBD1 (6 bases). Germline CDR1 and CDR2: SNHLY and FYNNEI. CDR3 length: 14 amino acids. V was pared by 10 bases and J by 3 bases, with 13 bases between. The CDR3 loop is CAKGHQSGANVLTF. The CDR3, as DNA: TGTGCCAAGGGACACCAAAGTGGGGCCAACGTCCTGACTTTC.

This clonotype was seen repeatedly, ten times or more. The rearrangement joins TRBV12-3 or TRBV12-4 to TRBJ1-4, with D possibly being TRBD1 (5 bases). The CDR3 consists of 15 residues. The V end was cut by 6 bases, the J end by 0 bases, with 11 bases between. CDR3 region: CASRVRGATNEKLFF. Here the CDR3 DNA reads TGTGCCAGCAGGGTCCGGGGCGCAACTAATGAAAAACTGTTTTTT.

This clonotype showed up just a few times. This chain links TRBV11-1 with TRBJ2-6; D perhaps matches TRBD1 (6 bases). Germline V gene lookup returns CDR1 SGHAT and CDR2 FQDESV (reference sequence). The CDR3 consists of 18 residues. V was cut by 5 bases and J by 0 bases, with 17 bases left in between. Here the CDR3 reads CASSPTPGQTSGANVLTF. The CDR3 DNA follows: TGTGCCAGCAGCCCAACCCCTGGACAGACCTCTGGGGCCAACGTCCTGACTTTC.

This clonotype was picked up many times. The V call is TRBV5-1, the J call TRBJ2-1; TRBD2 is a possible D gene (6 bases). Deletions cut 2 bases from V and 4 bases from J, with 16 bases between. Germline CDR1 and CDR2: SGHRS and YFSETQ. CDR3 length: 16 residues. The DNA of the CDR3 is TGCGCCAGCAGCTTAGGCGGGACGATCAGGTACAATGAGCAGTTCTTC. It yields the protein CASSLGGTIRYNEQFF.

The rearrangement links TRBV4-3 to TRBJ2-7; TRBD2 might be the D (5 bases). Germline V gene lookup returns CDR1 LGHNA and CDR2 YSLEER. The CDR3 runs to 18 residues. Trimming pared 5 bases from V and 4 bases from J, leaving 27 bases between. The CDR3 sequence is CASSTKVLPGLQPYEQYF. The CDR3 nucleotides read TGCGCCAGCAGCACAAAGGTCCTTCCCGGACTCCAACCGTACGAGCAGTACTTC.

The chain carries TRBV7-2 and TRBJ2-5; no clear D. The V gene's germline CDR1 is SGHTA and CDR2 FQGNSA. V dropped 6 bases and J dropped 4 bases, with 12 bases sitting between them. This CDR3 has 13 amino acids. The CDR3, as DNA: TGTGCCAGCAGTAGGACCCCGCGAGAGACCCAGTACTTC. Translated: CASSRTPRETQYF. Looking up the rest from reference TRBV7-2 and TRBJ2-5 gives the full variable domain: GAGVSQSPSNKVTEKGKDVELRCDPISGHTALYWYRQSLGQGLEFLIYFQGNSAPDKSGLPSDRFSAERTGGSVSTLTIQRTQQEDSAVYLCASSRTPRETQYFGPGTRLLVL.

This clonotype has only a few counts. The chain employs TRBV7-2 and TRBJ1-3; TRBD1 is a possible D gene (6 bases). The V end was cut by 3 bases, the J end by 1 base, with 16 bases between. Germline assignment: CDR1 SGHTA and CDR2 FQGNSA. The CDR3 spans 17 residues. CDR3 sequence: CASSFMTGSQSGNTIYF. Written as DNA, the CDR3 is TGTGCCAGCAGCTTTATGACAGGCTCTCAGTCTGGAAACACCATATATTTT. Full variable domain (outside the CDR3, taken from reference TRBV7-2 and TRBJ1-3): GAGVSQSPSNKVTEKGKDVELRCDPISGHTALYWYRQSLGQGLEFLIYFQGNSAPDKSGLPSDRFSAERTGGSVSTLTIQRTQQEDSAVYLCASSFMTGSQSGNTIYFGEGSWLTVV.

DNA of the CDR3: TGCAGTGCCCATCCCCCTAGCGTTTTGTACGAGCAGTACTTC. Amino acid sequence: CSAHPPSVLYEQYF. This chain joins TRBV20-1 and TRBJ2-7; possible D gene TRBD2, 6 bases. Germline lookup yields CDR1 DFQATT and CDR2 SNEGSKA (reference sequence). The length of the CDR3 is 14 residues. Trimming took off 6 bases at V and 4 bases at J, with 19 bases between the two ends.

The rearrangement uses TRBV18 and TRBJ2-1, with TRBD1 matching 7 bases. Germline CDR1 is KGHSH and CDR2 is LQKENI. The CDR3 runs 15 residues. V dropped 4 bases and J dropped 2; count of bases not matched to a gene: 5. The CDR3 region is CASSLPGTAYNEQFF. DNA for the CDR3: TGTGCCAGCTCACTACCCGGGACAGCCTACAATGAGCAGTTCTTC.